The 21 T cell receptor beta chains in this list originate from one sample, sequenced in a study of cytomegalovirus exposure and HLA in healthy donors (dated by TCRdb to 2017 to 2019). The receptor library was made with the immunoSEQ multiplex PCR assay. The multiplex PCR relied on a mix of 60 forward primers for TCR Vbeta segments and 13 reverse primers for TCR Jbeta segments. The table comes from immuneACCESS by way of TCRdb, which keeps in-frame sequences with V and J called. Part of the clones is missing from these tables; in studies checked, under half for an unresolved V gene and the rest for unknown reasons. The sample has about 140,000 clones on record, nearly 70% of them singletons. The ten largest account for more than 9% of the sample. Sequencing was carried out using PBMCs. These receptors were collected from a man younger than 40 in good health and CMV-seropositive.

The chain employs TRBV30 and TRBJ2-5; 7 bases align to TRBD2. The CDR3 loop spans 13 amino acids. J lost 9 bases, V lost 5 bases, and 12 bases had no gene match. The germline V gene has CDR1 GTSNPN and CDR2 SVGIG (reference sequence). This chain's CDR3 is CAWSGGGRVAQYF. The CDR3 nucleotides read TGTGCCTGGTCCGGGGGAGGGCGCGTGGCCCAGTACTTC.

The chain is built from TRBV11-3 and TRBJ2-5; D is possibly TRBD2 (6 bases). This CDR3 contains 13 residues. Per germline, CDR1 SGHNT and CDR2 YENEEA. Trimming removed 7 bases at V and 11 bases at J, with 20 bases between. In DNA form, the CDR3 reads TGTGCCAGCAACCTCCCGGGGTGGGAGGAGCAGTACTTC. Translation gives CASNLPGWEEQYF.

The chain joins TRBV10-3 to TRBJ2-2, with 7 positions matching TRBD1. The CDR3 extends over 15 amino acids. The trim removed 0 bases at V and 4 bases at J, leaving 2 bases unmatched. Per germline, CDR1 ENHRY and CDR2 SYGVKD. The chain's CDR3 is CAISESGQTTGELFF. The CDR3 nucleotides read TGTGCCATCAGTGAGTCGGGACAGACCACCGGGGAGCTGTTTTTT.

The chain recombines TRBV10-3 with TRBJ2-5, with 8 positions matching TRBD1. The J call is in doubt because the DNA end fits TRBJ2-7 better. Germline CDR1 ENHRY, CDR2 SYGVKD. The CDR3 runs to 17 residues. The CDR3 DNA is TGTGCCATCTCGGTGGTAGGTGGGCAGGGGGCGTCCTACGAGCAGTACTTC. It codes for CAISVVGGQGASYEQYF.

In this sample, this clone turned up a few times. The V and J genes are TRBV28 and TRBJ2-7; TRBD2 is a possible D gene (6 bases). This CDR3 comprises 12 residues. CDR1 is MDHEN, CDR2 SYDVKM, per germline. V shed 8 bases and J shed 2 bases, with 10 bases lying between them. This CDR3 reads CASRRVTYEQYF. For the CDR3, the DNA is TGTGCCAGCCGGAGGGTGACCTACGAGCAGTACTTC. Supplemented by reference TRBV28 and TRBJ2-7, the full variable domain reads DVKVTQSSRYLVKRTGEKVFLECVQDMDHENMFWYRQDPGLGLRLIYFSYDVKMKEKGDIPEGYSVSREKKERFSLILESASTNQTSMYLCASRRVTYEQYFGPGTRLTVT.

This chain uses TRBV29-1 with TRBJ2-7; D is perhaps TRBD2 (6 bases). The CDR3 totals 12 residues. Between the trimmed V and J ends, which lost 6 bases and 6 bases, there was a span of 15 bases. The V gene's germline CDR1 is SQVTM and CDR2 ANQGSEA. The CDR3 spells CSVGRESGEQYF. For the CDR3, the DNA is TGCAGCGTGGGTCGGGAGTCTGGCGAGCAGTACTTC.

The chain links TRBV27 to TRBJ2-1; weak D call: TRBD2 (6 bases). Germline V gene sequence: CDR1 MNHEY, CDR2 SMNVEV (reference sequence). The V end lost 7 bases, the J end lost 9 bases, and 10 bases lay between the germline ends. This CDR3 contains 11 residues. The CDR3 loop reads CASTQGLEQFF. In DNA form, the CDR3 reads TGTGCCAGCACCCAGGGACTTGAGCAGTTCTTC.

The chain links TRBV13 to TRBJ2-1, with a possible D match to TRBD1 (6 bases). CDR1 and CDR2 (germline): PRHDT, FYEKMQ (reference sequence). V was clipped by 3 bases and J by 2 bases, with 20 bases between them. The CDR3 contains 18 residues. This chain's CDR3 is CASSLRFQVGAAYNEQFF. The CDR3 coding sequence is TGTGCCAGCAGCTTGAGGTTTCAGGTGGGGGCGGCCTACAATGAGCAGTTCTTC.

This clone was seen a single time. This sequence joins TRBV4-1 and TRBJ2-3; 9 bases line up with TRBD2. The CDR3 sequence is 17 residues long. The germline V gene has CDR1 MGHRA and CDR2 YSYEKL. Trimming removed 0 bases from V and 2 bases from J; junction bases left unmatched: 6. The CDR3 here is CASSQEPASGATDTQYF. CDR3 bases: TGCGCCAGCAGCCAAGAACCCGCTAGCGGGGCCACAGATACGCAGTATTTT.

This rearrangement joins TRBV27 to TRBJ2-3; 10 positions agree with TRBD2. Looked up from germline, CDR1 is MNHEY and CDR2 is SMNVEV (reference sequence). The V segment lost 6 bases and the J segment 6 bases; nucleotides outside the gene matches: 6. The CDR3 contains 14 residues. CDR3 sequence reads: CASRIAGGHDTQYF. CDR3 DNA sequence: TGTGCCAGCAGGATAGCGGGAGGCCACGATACGCAGTATTTT.

J is TRBJ2-7 and V is TRBV30; perhaps TRBD1 as D (6 bases). Per germline, CDR1 GTSNPN and CDR2 SVGIG (reference sequence). CDR3 length: 13 amino acids. Trimming took off 5 bases at V and 6 bases at J, with 17 bases between the two ends. CDR3 protein: CAWGQGFQVEQYF. CDR3 in DNA: TGTGCCTGGGGCCAGGGGTTCCAAGTCGAGCAGTACTTC.

J is TRBJ2-5 and V is TRBV4-1, with 8 bases identical to TRBD1. The J call may be wrong; the DNA end is better matched by TRBJ2-7. Germline assignment: CDR1 MGHRA and CDR2 YSYEKL. The CDR3 contains 15 residues. The CDR3 is CASSLADRAVDEQYF. The CDR3 DNA is TGCGCCAGCAGCCTTGCGGACAGGGCGGTGGACGAGCAGTACTTC.

The chain combines TRBV6-4 with TRBJ1-1; 9 bases line up with TRBD1. CDR1 and CDR2 (germline): MRHNA, SNTAGT. Trimming took 4 bases from V and 6 from J; bases not matched to a gene: 6. The CDR3 has 14 amino acids. CDR3 amino acids: CASSVEQGASEAFF. CDR3 coding DNA: TGTGCCAGCAGTGTCGAACAGGGGGCCTCTGAAGCTTTCTTT.

J is TRBJ1-2 and V is TRBV9, with 7 bases that match TRBD1. The germline V gene has CDR1 SGDLS and CDR2 YYNGEE. V dropped 3 bases and J dropped 4; count of bases not matched to a gene: 24. This CDR3 comprises 20 residues. Here the CDR3 DNA reads TGTGCCAGCAGCGGAGGGGGACAGACTACACCCCTAAAATCCTTCTATGGCTACACCTTC. Translated, it gives CASSGGGQTTPLKSFYGYTF.

This clone was seen more than once but under ten times. The chain employs TRBV11-2 and TRBJ2-7, with TRBD2 identical over 7 bases. After removal of 8 bases from V and 2 bases from J, the junction contained 9 bases not matched to a gene. The germline V gene has CDR1 SGHAT and CDR2 FQNNGV. CDR3 size: 14 residues. This chain's CDR3 is CASLTSANPYEQYF. The DNA for the CDR3 is TGTGCCAGCCTTACTAGCGCAAATCCCTACGAGCAGTACTTC.

This clone has just a few counts. This chain connects TRBV10-2 to TRBJ1-5; no firm D call. V was trimmed by 0 bases and J by 6 bases, leaving 15 bases between them. Germline lookup yields CDR1 WSHSY and CDR2 SAAADI. The CDR3 has 16 amino acids. The CDR3 loop reads CASSESEVGSFQPQHF. CDR3 nucleotide sequence: TGCGCCAGCAGTGAGTCGGAGGTGGGATCTTTTCAGCCCCAGCATTTT.

This clone has just a few counts. J is TRBJ1-6 and V is TRBV30, with a tentative D call TRBD1 (6 bases). The germline V gene has CDR1 GTSNPN and CDR2 SVGIG (reference sequence). The CDR3 is 14 residues long. V lost 5 bases and J lost 7, with 15 bases in between. CDR3 region: CAWAGELKNSPLHF. As DNA, the CDR3 is TGTGCCTGGGCAGGGGAACTTAAGAATTCACCCCTCCACTTT.

V usage is TRBV4-1 and J usage is TRBJ2-3; possibly TRBD2 for D (5 bases). Germline lookup yields CDR1 MGHRA and CDR2 YSYEKL. Trimming left V 2 bases short and J 0 bases short, with 21 bases between. This CDR3 spans 19 amino acids. The CDR3 here is CASSQWAAVVATSTDTQYF. CDR3 coding DNA: TGCGCCAGCAGCCAATGGGCGGCGGTCGTAGCGACTAGCACAGATACGCAGTATTTT.

V gene TRBV5-1 combines with J gene TRBJ2-2; D is unresolved. The germline gives CDR1 SGHRS, CDR2 YFSETQ. This CDR3 is 15 amino acids long. V was shortened by 0 bases and J by 6 bases, with 12 bases between the two germline ends. The CDR3 loop reads CASSLVPTAAGELFF. DNA of the CDR3: TGCGCCAGCAGCTTGGTACCCACTGCGGCCGGGGAGCTGTTTTTT.

The CDR3: CATSRAGSSYEQYF. CDR3 DNA sequence: TGCGCCACCTCTCGGGCGGGAAGCTCCTACGAGCAGTACTTC. This chain connects TRBV5-1 to TRBJ2-7; D possibly corresponds to TRBD2 (6 bases). CDR1 SGHRS and CDR2 YFSETQ come from the germline V gene. The V gene lost 9 bases and the J gene lost 0 bases, with 16 bases spanning the gap. This CDR3 region has 14 residues.

Points on this clone: The sample contains more than one DNA sequence encoding this CDR3. This CDR3 reads CASSSGQGGTGELFF. DNA for the CDR3: TGCGCCAGCAGCTCAGGACAGGGCGGCACCGGGGAGCTGTTTTTT. The gene calls are TRBV5-1 and TRBJ2-2; 8 bases fit TRBD1. CDR3 length equals 15 residues. J was trimmed by 4 bases and V by 3 bases; bases with no gene match: 5. In germline, CDR1 is SGHRS, CDR2 YFSETQ. Full variable domain (rest looked up from reference TRBV5-1 and TRBJ2-2): KAGVTQTPRYLIKTRGQQVTLSCSPISGHRSVSWYQQTPGQGLQFLFEYFSETQRNKGNFPGRFSGRQFSNSRSEMNVSTLELGDSALYLCASSSGQGGTGELFFGEGSRLTVL.